This T cell receptor beta chain was documented in a study of blood T cell repertoires in COVID-19. Overall study: Collection of acute and convalescent COVID-19 samples took place in the United States, Italy and Spain. PBMCs, B-cell-depleted T cells, or T cells provided the cDNA or gDNA that made up the material.

Measured with immunoSEQ multiplex PCR; TCRdb has only the in-frame clones, and not every one. Altogether around 150,000 clones are present, about 88% being singletons, with the ten largest covering 0.8% to 1.2%. CDR3 length: 18 residues. CDR1 is PRHDT and CDR2 is FYEKMQ in the germline V gene (reference sequence). V shed 5 bases and J 6 bases; nucleotides not matched to a gene: 15. The material sequenced was peripheral blood. This clonotype originated in a man aged 35 to 55 with acute or convalescent COVID-19. The chain is built from TRBV13 and TRBJ2-2, with TRBD2 matching over 10 bases. In nucleotides, the CDR3 is TGTGCCAGCAGCGCCGGGGACGCACGACTAGCGGGCCCCGGGGAGCTGTTTTTT. Its protein is CASSAGDARLAGPGELFF.